One sample yielded the 30 T cell receptor beta chains listed below, sequenced in a study of post-analysis software for immune sequencing data. cDNA libraries of TCR beta carried unique molecular identifiers. Each CDR3 protein gets one entry after TCRdb re-called the PCR reads with MiXCR. The table has about 540,000 distinct CDR3 sequences, about a third seen once. The antigens these receptors bind are not known. Points from the study as a whole: Higher frequency in patients than in controls was seen for roughly five TRBV segments, with TRBV5-6, TRBV5-1 and TRBV20-1 among them.

Sequenced: blood. Receptors were obtained from a girl under 18 with multiple sclerosis.

This clonotype was observed a few times. CDR3 region: CASGGQTYGYTF. The CDR3 nucleotides are TGTGCCAGCGGCGGGCAAACCTATGGCTACACCTTC. J is TRBJ1-2 and V is TRBV6-6, with D unclear. Germline V gene lookup returns CDR1 MNHNY and CDR2 SVGAGI (reference sequence). CDR3 length: 12 residues. With 8 bases removed from V and 4 bases from J, the gap between germline ends came to 11 bases.

This clonotype was counted between two and nine times. J is TRBJ2-1 and V is TRBV29-1; the D is unclear. This CDR3 is built from 10 residues. V was trimmed by 7 bases and J by 4 bases, leaving 5 bases between them. Germline V gene lookup returns CDR1 SQVTM and CDR2 ANQGSEA. CDR3 nucleotide sequence: TGCAGCGCCGGGTACAATGAGCAGTTCTTC. Its protein product is CSAGYNEQFF.

As regards this clonotype: It is likely a read error, because the conserved phenylalanine at the end of the CDR3 is missing. The chain couples TRBV6-5 to TRBJ1-2, with 8 bases aligning to TRBD1. The CDR3 loop spans 15 amino acids. Germline V gene lookup returns CDR1 MNHEY and CDR2 SVGAGI. V was clipped by 4 bases and J by 4 bases; unmatched bases: 8. The DNA for the CDR3 is TGTGCCAGCAGTTCCCGGACAGGGAAGGGCTATGGCTACACCTGC. Amino acid sequence: CASSSRTGKGYGYTC.

The CDR3 is CASSQDRGLLSGANVLTF. The CDR3 DNA sequence: TGTGCCAGCAGTCAGGACAGGGGGCTTCTGTCTGGGGCCAACGTCCTGACTTTC. The genes are TRBV2 and TRBJ2-6, with 11 bases fitting TRBD1. Germline V lookup: CDR1 SNHLY, CDR2 FYNNEI. The CDR3 spans 18 residues. The V segment lost 5 bases and the J segment 1 base; nucleotides outside the gene matches: 7.

The chain joins TRBV12-3 or TRBV12-4 to TRBJ1-5; 9 bases match TRBD1. This CDR3 comprises 17 residues. Losses at the gene ends were 6 bases for V and 2 bases for J; bases not matched to a gene: 11. The CDR3: CASSTYIDRGGNQPQHF. CDR3 nucleotides: TGTGCCAGCAGCACCTATATAGACAGGGGGGGCAATCAGCCCCAGCATTTT.

This clonotype was seen a handful of times. The rearrangement joins TRBV6-1 to TRBJ2-7, with 10 nucleotides matching TRBD1. CDR3 length: 13 residues. Germline V gene data show CDR1 as MNHNS and CDR2 as SASEGT. With 7 bases clipped from V and 7 bases from J, the junction kept 7 bases outside the gene matches. The CDR3, as DNA: TGTGCCAGCATCCGGGACAGGGGTATGGAGCAGTACTTC. The encoded protein is CASIRDRGMEQYF.

This chain uses TRBV27 with TRBJ2-5; D is perhaps TRBD1 or TRBD2 (5 bases each). The CDR3 contains 15 residues. V dropped 3 bases and J dropped 2 bases, with 13 bases sitting between them. Per germline, CDR1 MNHEY and CDR2 SMNVEV (reference sequence). CDR3: CASSFGRWGQETQYF. In DNA form, the CDR3 reads TGTGCCAGCAGTTTTGGTCGTTGGGGGCAAGAGACCCAGTACTTC.

J is TRBJ2-1 and V is TRBV29-1, with TRBD2 matching over 7 bases. The CDR3 has 15 amino acids. Germline loops: CDR1 SQVTM, CDR2 ANQGSEA. V lost 2 bases and J lost 6; bases outside the gene matches: 10. CDR3 in DNA: TGCAGCGTTGAATGGTACCTAGCGGTATCCAATGAGCAGTTCTTC. Translated: CSVEWYLAVSNEQFF.

V is TRBV14 and J is TRBJ2-7; 7 nucleotides agree with TRBD2. The length of the CDR3 is 16 residues. Germline V CDR1 and CDR2: SGHDN, FVKESK. The junction had 9 bases not matched to a gene; V was cut back by 4 bases and J by 0 bases. CDR3 amino acids: CASSRPSSGVSYEQYF. CDR3 in DNA: TGTGCCAGCAGCCGCCCCTCTAGCGGCGTCTCCTACGAGCAGTACTTC.

This clonotype was seen a few times. The chain carries TRBV5-5 and TRBJ2-7, with D perhaps assigned TRBD1 or TRBD2 (5 bases each). Germline CDR1 reads SGHKS; CDR2 reads YYEKEE (reference sequence). There are 14 residues in the CDR3. Trimming shortened V by 4 bases and J by 3 bases, and 14 bases separated the two germline ends. CDR3 DNA: TGTGCCAGCAGCCTGGGACCCCAGGACTACGAGCAGTACTTC. Protein: CASSLGPQDYEQYF.

This clonotype was seen a few times. The chain links TRBV2 to TRBJ1-2; unclear D gene. Trimming cost V 10 bases and J 5 bases, with 5 bases left between them. This CDR3 comprises 9 residues. CDR1 is SNHLY, CDR2 FYNNEI, per germline. CDR3 region: CAITYGYTF. CDR3 bases: TGTGCCATTACATATGGCTACACCTTC.

The chain carries TRBV18 and TRBJ2-3, with D unclear. The length of the CDR3 is 14 residues. V was clipped by 3 bases and J by 4 bases, with 11 bases between them. In germline, CDR1 is KGHSH, CDR2 LQKENI. CDR3 residues: CASSPAVGADTQYF. The DNA for the CDR3 is TGTGCCAGCTCACCGGCGGTAGGCGCAGATACGCAGTATTTT.

The chain recombines TRBV20-1 with TRBJ1-6; D gene unclear. CDR1 and CDR2 from the germline V gene are DFQATT and SNEGSKA (reference sequence). V lost 3 bases, J lost 3 bases, and 9 bases lay in between. The CDR3 is 14 amino acids. CDR3 protein: CSASGSFYNSPLHF. The DNA of the CDR3 is TGCAGTGCTAGCGGATCCTTCTATAATTCACCCCTCCACTTT.

To note about this clonotype: The junction does not match germline at one end; this may be a read error. This chain joins TRBV7-8 and TRBJ2-5, with 16 bases aligning to TRBD2. Germline-derived CDR1 and CDR2 are SGHVS and FQNEAQ. This CDR3 region has 18 residues. CDR3 nucleotide sequence: TGTGCCGGCAGCCAGGGGACTAGCGGGGGGGTGATACAAGAGACCCAGTACTTC. It specifies CAGSQGTSGGVIQETQYF.

The chain combines TRBV5-1 with TRBJ1-5; unclear D gene. This CDR3 is 13 amino acids long. V gave up 5 bases and J gave up 5 bases, with 11 bases separating them. The germline V gene has CDR1 SGHRS and CDR2 YFSETQ. The CDR3 DNA reads as TGCGCCAGCAGACGGGAGCTGGATCAGCCCCAGCATTTT. Its translation: CASRRELDQPQHF.

This clonotype was seen ten or more times. The chain couples TRBV29-1 to TRBJ2-6; D gene unclear. Germline loops: CDR1 SQVTM, CDR2 ANQGSEA. CDR3 size: 13 residues. Trimming shortened V by 7 bases and J by 0 bases, and 7 bases separated the two germline ends. The CDR3 region is CSAGTSGANVLTF. For the CDR3, the DNA is TGCAGCGCTGGAACCTCTGGGGCCAACGTCCTGACTTTC.

The V and J genes are TRBV4-2 and TRBJ2-3; 9 bases align to TRBD2. After removal of 5 bases from V and 6 bases from J, the junction contained 9 bases not matched to a gene. This CDR3 has 15 residues. Per the germline V gene, CDR1 is LGHNA and CDR2 is YNFKEQ. In DNA, the CDR3 is TGTGCCAGCAGCGCAACTAGCGGGCACCCGGATACGCAGTATTTT. Its protein product is CASSATSGHPDTQYF.

The chain joins TRBV9 to TRBJ2-5; D possibly matches TRBD1 or TRBD2 (5 bases each). Trimming took 0 bases from V and 5 from J, leaving 14 bases between them. CDR1 is SGDLS, CDR2 YYNGEE, per germline. The CDR3 contains 15 residues. The CDR3 DNA sequence: TGTGCCAGCAGCGTAGGGGGGACCAACCTGGAGACCCAGTACTTC. Protein sequence: CASSVGGTNLETQYF. Looking up the rest from reference TRBV9 and TRBJ2-5 gives the full variable domain: DSGVTQTPKHLITATGQRVTLRCSPRSGDLSVYWYQQSLDQGLQFLIQYYNGEERAKGNILERFSAQQFPDLHSELNLSSLELGDSALYFCASSVGGTNLETQYFGPGTRLLVL.

Ten or more counts support this clonotype. This chain uses TRBV4-2 with TRBJ2-5; no firm D call. The CDR3 loop spans 11 amino acids. V was trimmed by 0 bases and J by 7 bases, leaving 3 bases between them. Germline assignment: CDR1 LGHNA and CDR2 YNFKEQ. CDR3 DNA sequence: TGTGCCAGCAGCCAAGAGGGGACCCAGTACTTC. As protein: CASSQEGTQYF.

This clonotype came up once. The rearrangement links TRBV12-3 or TRBV12-4 to TRBJ2-7; D unclear. The CDR3 is made up of 13 amino acids. V dropped 6 bases and J dropped 3 bases, with 12 bases sitting between them. Here the CDR3 DNA reads TGTGCCAGCAGCCCCGGTAGGCTCTACGAGCAGTACTTC. It encodes CASSPGRLYEQYF.

V and J are TRBV6-5 and TRBJ2-5; TRBD1 aligns across 10 bases. The CDR3 loop spans 13 amino acids. Per the germline V gene, CDR1 is MNHEY and CDR2 is SVGAGI. J was trimmed by 5 bases and V by 10 bases; bases with no gene match: 7. CDR3 loop: CATGTGDGETQYF. DNA of the CDR3: TGTGCCACTGGGACAGGGGACGGGGAGACCCAGTACTTC.

This clonotype has only a few counts. This chain connects TRBV24-1 to TRBJ2-1; D possibly corresponds to TRBD2 (7 bases). CDR1 and CDR2 (germline): KGHDR, SFDVKD. Trimming cost V 3 bases and J 8 bases, with 13 bases left between them. CDR3 size: 14 residues. The CDR3 bases are TGTGCCACCAGTGATGACTTAGGGGGGGATGAGCAGTTCTTC. Amino acid sequence: CATSDDLGGDEQFF.

The V and J genes are TRBV3-1 and TRBJ2-2, with 8 bases fitting TRBD1. Germline V lookup: CDR1 LGHDT, CDR2 YNNKEL (reference sequence). The CDR3 spans 18 residues. V shed 0 bases, J shed 5 bases, and the junction held 11 bases outside the gene matches. The CDR3 DNA follows: TGTGCCAGCAGCCAAGAACCAGGGGGCGGGGATGGTACCGGGGAGCTGTTTTTT. Translating gives CASSQEPGGGDGTGELFF.

A few counts support this clonotype. CDR3 DNA sequence: TGTGCCAGCAGCTTAAAGGCGGGGTCAGGCTATGGCTACACCTTC. This translates into CASSLKAGSGYGYTF. J is TRBJ1-2 and V is TRBV7-3, with D uncertain. This CDR3 region has 15 residues. Germline V gene lookup returns CDR1 SGHTA and CDR2 FQGTGA. With 1 base removed from V and 4 bases from J, the gap between germline ends came to 13 bases. Full variable domain (missing parts from reference TRBV7-3 and TRBJ1-2): GAGVSQTPSNKVTEKGKYVELRCDPISGHTALYWYRQSLGQGPEFLIYFQGTGAADDSGLPNDRFFAVRPEGSVSTLKIQRTERGDSAVYLCASSLKAGSGYGYTFGSGTRLTVV.

Details on this clonotype: Relative to the germline gene, one junction end is altered; a read error may explain this. V is TRBV12-3 or TRBV12-4 and J is TRBJ1-1, with TRBD1 as a possible D gene (5 bases). The CDR3 covers 15 residues. The CDR3 region is CASRFSREVNTGAFF. The CDR3 nucleotides read TGTGCCAGCAGATTTTCCAGGGAGGTAAACACTGGAGCTTTCTTT.

This sequence joins TRBV7-9 and TRBJ2-3; 7 positions agree with TRBD2. Germline loops: CDR1 SEHNR, CDR2 FQNEAQ (reference sequence). The CDR3 consists of 16 residues. Trimming at V came to 5 bases and at J to 0 bases, leaving 8 bases not matched to a gene. This CDR3 is CASSLTSASSTDTQYF. As DNA, the CDR3 is TGTGCCAGCAGCCTAACTAGCGCTTCTAGCACAGATACGCAGTATTTT.

V gene TRBV4-1 combines with J gene TRBJ2-4; 7 positions match TRBD2. The end of the DNA aligns better with TRBJ2-7, so the J call may be wrong. The CDR3 totals 18 residues. Germline V gene data show CDR1 as MGHRA and CDR2 as YSYEKL. The CDR3 reads CASSEHFPGTISSYEQYF. DNA of the CDR3: TGCGCCAGCAGCGAACACTTCCCCGGGACTATAAGTTCCTACGAGCAGTACTTC.

This clonotype was seen only a few times. This chain joins TRBV6-6 and TRBJ1-2; D might be TRBD1 (5 bases). Germline V gene sequence: CDR1 MNHNY, CDR2 SVGAGI (reference sequence). This CDR3 has 13 residues. V was pared by 4 bases and J by 6 bases, with 12 bases between. The CDR3 DNA reads as TGTGCCAGCAGTTCGCGACAGTCAGATGGCTACACCTTC. This translates into CASSSRQSDGYTF.

The chain combines TRBV7-2 with TRBJ2-3; possible D gene TRBD1, 7 bases. The V end lost 4 bases, the J end lost 0 bases, and 11 bases lay between the germline ends. CDR3 length: 15 residues. The germline gives CDR1 SGHTA, CDR2 FQGNSA. CDR3 bases: TGTGCCAGCAGCTCCAGGGGGGCTAGCACAGATACGCAGTATTTT. Translated: CASSSRGASTDTQYF.

This clonotype has a handful of counts. The chain employs TRBV5-1 and TRBJ2-1; D perhaps matches TRBD1 (7 bases). The CDR3 sequence is 14 residues long. Trimming took 0 bases from V and 11 from J, leaving 15 bases between them. Germline V gives CDR1 SGHRS, CDR2 YFSETQ. The CDR3 here is CASSLARGAMQQFF. The CDR3 DNA reads as TGCGCCAGCAGCTTGGCCAGGGGGGCTATGCAGCAGTTCTTC.